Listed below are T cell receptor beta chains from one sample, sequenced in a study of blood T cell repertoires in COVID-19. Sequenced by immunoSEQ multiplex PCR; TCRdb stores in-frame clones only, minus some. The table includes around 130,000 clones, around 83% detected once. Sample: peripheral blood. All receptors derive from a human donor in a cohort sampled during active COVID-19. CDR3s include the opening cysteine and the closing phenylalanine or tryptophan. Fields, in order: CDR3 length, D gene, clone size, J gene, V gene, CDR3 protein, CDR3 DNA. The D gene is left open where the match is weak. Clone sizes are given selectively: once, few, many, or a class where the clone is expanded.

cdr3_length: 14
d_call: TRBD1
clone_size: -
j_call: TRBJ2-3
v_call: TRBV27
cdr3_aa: CASSPLEGADTQYF
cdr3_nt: TGTGCCAGCTCTCCCTTAGAGGGGGCCGATACGCAGTATTTT

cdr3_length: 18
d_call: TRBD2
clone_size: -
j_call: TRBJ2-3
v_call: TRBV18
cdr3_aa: CASSPLDSGGPNGDTQYF
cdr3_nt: TGTGCCAGCTCACCATTGGATAGCGGGGGACCCAACGGGGATACGCAGTATTTT

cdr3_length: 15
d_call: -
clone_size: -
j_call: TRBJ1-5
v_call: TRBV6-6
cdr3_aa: CASRTDSSSNQPQHF
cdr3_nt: TGTGCCAGCAGGACGGACAGCTCTAGCAATCAGCCCCAGCATTTT

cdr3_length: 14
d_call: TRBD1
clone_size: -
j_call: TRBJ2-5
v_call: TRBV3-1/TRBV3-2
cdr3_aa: CASSHNRGLETQYF
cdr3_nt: TGTGCCAGCAGCCACAACAGGGGTCTCGAGACCCAGTACTTC

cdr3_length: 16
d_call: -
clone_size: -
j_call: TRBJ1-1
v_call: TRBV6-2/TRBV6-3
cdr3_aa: CASSPYPTRMNTEAFF
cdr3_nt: TGTGCCAGCAGCCCCTACCCGACACGTATGAACACTGAAGCTTTCTTT

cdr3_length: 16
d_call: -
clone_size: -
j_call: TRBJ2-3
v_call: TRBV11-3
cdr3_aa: CASSPLGGGGTDTQYF
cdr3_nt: TGTGCCAGCAGCCCCCTTGGAGGCGGCGGCACAGATACGCAGTATTTT

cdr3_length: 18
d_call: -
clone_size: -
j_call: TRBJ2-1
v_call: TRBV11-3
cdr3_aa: CASSLGVRARTTYNEQFF
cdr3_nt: TGTGCCAGCAGCTTAGGGGTGCGGGCTAGAACAACCTACAATGAGCAGTTCTTC

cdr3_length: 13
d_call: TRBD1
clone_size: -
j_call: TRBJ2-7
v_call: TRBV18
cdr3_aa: CASSEDRGLEQYF
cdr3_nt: TGTGCCAGCTCAGAGGACAGGGGGCTCGAGCAGTACTTC

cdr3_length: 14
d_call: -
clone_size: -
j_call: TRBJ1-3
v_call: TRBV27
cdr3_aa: CASRLRDKTNTIYF
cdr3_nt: TGTGCCAGCAGACTCCGGGACAAGACGAACACCATATATTTT

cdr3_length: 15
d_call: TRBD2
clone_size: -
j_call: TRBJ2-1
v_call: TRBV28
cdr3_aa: CASSFGLAGWNEQFF
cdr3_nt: TGTGCCAGCAGCTTCGGACTAGCGGGATGGAATGAGCAGTTCTTC

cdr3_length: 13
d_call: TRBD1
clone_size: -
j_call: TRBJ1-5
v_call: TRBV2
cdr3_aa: CASSRGDNQPQHF
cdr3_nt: TGTGCCAGCAGCAGGGGGGACAATCAGCCCCAGCATTTT

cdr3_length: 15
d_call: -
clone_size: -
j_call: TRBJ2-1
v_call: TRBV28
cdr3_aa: CASSLAVSSYNEQFF
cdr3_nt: TGTGCCAGCAGTTTGGCAGTCAGCTCCTACAATGAGCAGTTCTTC

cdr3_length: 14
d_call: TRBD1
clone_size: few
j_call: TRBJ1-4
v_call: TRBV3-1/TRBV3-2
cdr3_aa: CASSYTTGNEKLFF
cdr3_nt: TGTGCCAGCAGCTACACGACAGGGAATGAAAAACTGTTTTTT

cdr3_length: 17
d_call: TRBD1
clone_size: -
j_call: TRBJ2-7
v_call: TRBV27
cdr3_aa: CASSPSGTGAQLYEQYF
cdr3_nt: TGTGCCAGCAGTCCATCCGGGACAGGGGCCCAACTCTACGAGCAGTACTTC

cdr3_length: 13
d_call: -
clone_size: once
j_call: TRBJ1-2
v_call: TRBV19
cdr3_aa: CASMGKYGDGYTF
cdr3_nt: TGTGCCAGTATGGGGAAATACGGGGATGGCTACACCTTC

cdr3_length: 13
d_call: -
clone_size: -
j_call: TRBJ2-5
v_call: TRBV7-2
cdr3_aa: CASSFPGGETQYF
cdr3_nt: TGTGCCAGCAGCTTCCCGGGTGGAGAGACCCAGTACTTC

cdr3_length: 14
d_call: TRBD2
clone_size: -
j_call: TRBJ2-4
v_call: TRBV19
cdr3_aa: CASKDGGEQNIQYF
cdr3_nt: TGTGCCAGTAAAGACGGGGGGGAACAAAACATTCAGTACTTC

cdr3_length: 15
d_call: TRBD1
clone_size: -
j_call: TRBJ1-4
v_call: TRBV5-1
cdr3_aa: CASRGQMGSNEKLFF
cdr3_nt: TGCGCCAGCAGGGGACAGATGGGATCTAATGAAAAACTGTTTTTT

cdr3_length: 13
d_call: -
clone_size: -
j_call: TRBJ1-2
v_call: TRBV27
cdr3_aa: CASSFSGYYGYTF
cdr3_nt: TGTGCCAGCAGTTTTTCGGGGTACTATGGCTACACCTTC

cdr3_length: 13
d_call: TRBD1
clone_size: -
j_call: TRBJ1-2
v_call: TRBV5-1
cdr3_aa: CASSLQGADGYTF
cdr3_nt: TGCGCCAGCAGCTTACAGGGGGCTGATGGCTACACCTTC

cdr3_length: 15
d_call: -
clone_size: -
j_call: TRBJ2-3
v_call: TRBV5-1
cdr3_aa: CASTWRGAGADTQYF
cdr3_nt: TGCGCCAGCACCTGGAGGGGAGCCGGTGCAGATACGCAGTATTTT

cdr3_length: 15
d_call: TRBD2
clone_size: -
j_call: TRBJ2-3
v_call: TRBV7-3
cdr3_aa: CASSRAGGLSDTQYF
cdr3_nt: TGTGCCAGCAGTCGAGCGGGGGGGCTCTCCGATACGCAGTATTTT

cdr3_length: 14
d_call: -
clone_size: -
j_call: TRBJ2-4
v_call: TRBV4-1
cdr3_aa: CASSQEKTGNIQYF
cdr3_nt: TGCGCCAGCAGCCAAGAGAAGACTGGAAACATTCAGTACTTC

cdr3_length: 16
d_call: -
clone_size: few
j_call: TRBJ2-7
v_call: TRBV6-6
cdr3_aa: CASSRGLLRVSYEQYF
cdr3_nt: TGTGCCAGCAGCAGGGGACTATTGCGGGTTTCCTACGAGCAGTACTTC

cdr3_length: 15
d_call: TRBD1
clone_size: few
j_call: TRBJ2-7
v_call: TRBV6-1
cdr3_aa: CASSEGGTASYEQYF
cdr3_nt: TGTGCCAGCAGTGAAGGGGGGACAGCGTCCTACGAGCAGTACTTC

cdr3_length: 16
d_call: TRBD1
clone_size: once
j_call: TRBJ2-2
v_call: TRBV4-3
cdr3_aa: CASSQENPGGAGELFF
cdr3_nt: TGCGCCAGCAGCCAAGAAAATCCAGGGGGTGCCGGGGAGCTGTTTTTT

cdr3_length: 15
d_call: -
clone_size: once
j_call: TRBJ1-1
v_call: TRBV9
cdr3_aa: CASSAIETFFTEAFF
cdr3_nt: TGTGCCAGCAGCGCCATCGAGACATTCTTCACTGAAGCTTTCTTT

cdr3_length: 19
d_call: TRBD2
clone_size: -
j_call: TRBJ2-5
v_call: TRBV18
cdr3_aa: CASSPVRALAGGGGETQYF
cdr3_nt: TGTGCCAGCTCACCAGTGCGCGCACTAGCGGGAGGAGGTGGAGAGACCCAGTACTTC

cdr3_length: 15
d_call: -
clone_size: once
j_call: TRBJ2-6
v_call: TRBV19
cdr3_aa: CASSFSTSGANVLTF
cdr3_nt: TGTGCCAGTAGTTTCTCGACTTCTGGGGCCAACGTCCTGACTTTC

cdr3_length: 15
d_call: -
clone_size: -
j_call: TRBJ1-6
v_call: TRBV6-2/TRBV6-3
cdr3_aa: CASSQTSGVDSPLHF
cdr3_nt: TGTGCCAGCAGCCAAACTTCGGGTGTCGATTCACCCCTCCACTTT

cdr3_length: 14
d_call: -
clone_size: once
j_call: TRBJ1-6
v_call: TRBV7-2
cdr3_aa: CASSLVGRNSPLHF
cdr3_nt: TGTGCCAGCAGCTTAGTTGGTCGGAATTCACCCCTCCACTTT

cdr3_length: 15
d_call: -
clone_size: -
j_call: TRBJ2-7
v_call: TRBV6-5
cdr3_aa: CASSPPGGLSNEQYF
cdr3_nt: TGTGCCAGCAGTCCCCCCGGGGGGCTCTCCAACGAGCAGTACTTC